This entry describes one T cell receptor (beta chain). Antigen specificity is unknown. Other nucleotide sequences from this sample produce the same CDR3. This sample is drawn from a study of shared clonotypes between healthy human individuals. General observations from the study: What naive subsets generally showed was a larger estimated richness than memory subsets showed.

Repertoires were generated with immunoSEQ multiplex PCR, while TCRdb's copy carries only in-frame clones and drops some. The table has roughly 2,500,000 clones, 93% seen once. Germline assignment: CDR1 SGHRS and CDR2 YFSETQ. The CDR3 is made up of 15 amino acids. J lost 4 bases, V lost 0 bases, and 2 bases had no gene match. This chain joins TRBV5-1 and TRBJ1-3; 9 bases fit TRBD1. The TCR was taken from a young man in good health. Some clones in this sample may be carry-over from other donors' samples. Sequencing was carried out using naive CD4+ T cells from PBMCs. Subset indicated: CD45RA+ positively selected. In DNA form, the CDR3 reads TGCGCCAGCAGCTTGGGACAGGGGGGCGGAAACACCATATATTTT. Translation: CASSLGQGGGNTIYF.